This TCR beta chain was documented in a study of T cell changes during pregnancy in multiple sclerosis. The CDR3 contains 17 residues. The ends lost 0 bases at V and 1 base at J; junction bases unmatched: 3. Per germline, CDR1 SGDLS and CDR2 YYNGEE. In this sample, this clone turned up once. Only in-frame clones appear in the TCRdb table, and some are missing; sequencing was by immunoSEQ multiplex PCR. The data show 38,000 or so clones, about 90% seen once. The sequencing used CD4+ T cells from peripheral blood mononuclear cells, collected in the second trimester of pregnancy. This receptor was obtained from a female donor in good health, enrolled as a control in a pregnancy study. This chain connects TRBV9 to TRBJ1-5, with 11 positions matching TRBD1. Written as DNA, the CDR3 is TGTGCCAGCAGCGTAGAAGGGACAGGGGGGAGCAATCAGCCCCAGCATTTT. Translating it yields CASSVEGTGGSNQPQHF.